The 6 T cell receptor beta chains below all came from one sample that was sequenced in a study of metastatic and nonmetastatic thyroid tumors. Until they underwent thyroid surgery, no patient had received any treatment. TCRdb re-called the PCR reads with MiXCR. The data contain 25,000 or so clones, over 12% of them singletons. The sample was blood. These receptor sequences come from a male donor with papillary thyroid cancer or a benign thyroid nodule (not recorded which). Some clones in this sample may be carry-over from other donors' samples.

This clone occurred many times. The gene calls are TRBV6-1 and TRBJ2-3, with TRBD2 matching 9 bases. Germline CDR1 is MNHNS and CDR2 is SASEGT. Unmatched junction bases numbered 5, after V lost 2 bases and J lost 2 bases. This CDR3 has 16 amino acids. The CDR3 DNA follows: TGTGCCAGCAGTGAAAATCTAGCGGGGAACACAGATACGCAGTATTTT. Protein: CASSENLAGNTDTQYF.

By sample fraction, this clone is medium-sized (0.01 to 0.1%). The V and J genes are TRBV11-2 and TRBJ2-7; unclear D gene. V was trimmed by 1 base and J by 4 bases, leaving 8 bases between them. The CDR3 loop spans 13 amino acids. CDR1 and CDR2 (germline): SGHAT, FQNNGV. CDR3 region: CASSLAGSYEQYF. In DNA form, the CDR3 reads TGTGCCAGCAGCTTAGCTGGTTCTTACGAGCAGTACTTC.

This clone has ten or more counts. This CDR3 is CASSLQLAVTGELFF. The DNA for the CDR3 is TGTGCCAGCAGCTTACAACTAGCGGTTACCGGGGAGCTGTTTTTT. V is TRBV7-2 and J is TRBJ2-2, with TRBD2 matching 8 bases. The CDR3 runs to 15 residues. CDR1 and CDR2 (germline): SGHTA, FQGNSA. Trimming at V came to 2 bases and at J to 5 bases, leaving 4 bases not matched to a gene. Full variable domain (missing parts from reference TRBV7-2 and TRBJ2-2): GAGVSQSPSNKVTEKGKDVELRCDPISGHTALYWYRQSLGQGLEFLIYFQGNSAPDKSGLPSDRFSAERTGGSVSTLTIQRTQQEDSAVYLCASSLQLAVTGELFFGEGSRLTVL.

The chain links TRBV20-1 to TRBJ1-2; TRBD1 agrees at 11 bases. V shed 5 bases, J shed 6 bases, and the junction held 14 bases outside the gene matches. There are 16 residues in the CDR3. CDR1 DFQATT and CDR2 SNEGSKA come from the germline V gene (reference sequence). CDR3 sequence: CSADPGQGVYGDGYTF. The CDR3 DNA reads TGCAGTGCTGATCCGGGACAGGGGGTATATGGGGATGGCTACACCTTC.

The table lists this clone with many counts. V usage is TRBV7-2 and J usage is TRBJ1-2, with D possibly being TRBD1 (5 bases). The V gene lost 4 bases and the J gene lost 8 bases, with 14 bases spanning the gap. This CDR3 has 13 residues. CDR1 SGHTA and CDR2 FQGNSA come from the germline V gene. In DNA form, the CDR3 reads TGTGCCAGCAGCTCATCATCGGGGACCGGCTACACCTTC. It yields the protein CASSSSSGTGYTF.

At least ten counts were recorded for this clone. The chain uses TRBV7-2 and TRBJ2-1, with TRBD2 matching 14 bases. J gave up 8 bases and V 5 bases, and 5 bases lay outside the gene matches. The CDR3 has 15 amino acids. Per the germline V gene, CDR1 is SGHTA and CDR2 is FQGNSA. This CDR3 is CASSTGLAGVDEQFF. The CDR3, as DNA: TGTGCCAGCAGCACGGGACTAGCGGGGGTCGATGAGCAGTTCTTC.